These 28 T cell receptor beta chains came from one sample sequenced in a study of T cell responses to AZD1222 COVID-19 vaccine. Clones were read by immunoSEQ multiplex PCR, and TCRdb kept only the in-frame ones, dropping some. The table has approximately 92,000 clones, nearly 90% seen once. This material consisted of peripheral blood, taken on day 0 of AZD1222 vaccination. All receptors come from an adult in good health.

The V call is TRBV5-8, the J call TRBJ2-2; D call uncertain. CDR1 is SGHTS, CDR2 YDEGEE, per germline. Trimming shortened V by 7 bases and J by 2 bases, and 15 bases separated the two germline ends. This CDR3 contains 15 residues. The CDR3 protein is CASGRQDLNTGELFF. The CDR3 nucleotides are TGTGCCAGCGGACGGCAGGACCTAAACACCGGGGAGCTGTTTTTT. Variable domain in full (rest from reference TRBV5-8 and TRBJ2-2): EAGVTQSPTHLIKTRGQQATLRCSPISGHTSVYWYQQALGLGLQFLLWYDEGEERNRGNFPPRFSGRQFPNYSSELNVNALELEDSALYLCASGRQDLNTGELFFGEGSRLTVL.

A word on this clone: Other DNA sequences in the same sample also yield this CDR3. This chain's CDR3 is CASSLVSSYNEQFF. CDR3 sequence (DNA): TGTGCCAGCAGCTTAGTCAGCTCCTACAATGAGCAGTTCTTC. The chain uses TRBV11-3 and TRBJ2-1; D is ambiguous. V dropped 1 base and J dropped 0 bases, with 4 bases sitting between them. The CDR3 spans 14 residues. Looked up from germline, CDR1 is SGHNT and CDR2 is YENEEA.

The chain recombines TRBV3-1 (or the pseudogene TRBV3-2) with TRBJ2-5; the match to TRBD1 covers 8 bases. The CDR3 sequence is 18 residues long. The germline gives CDR1 LGHDT, CDR2 YNNKEL (reference sequence). V lost 0 bases to trimming and J lost 0 bases; unmatched junction nucleotides: 9. This chain's CDR3 is CASSQDTFRTGHQETQYF. Here the CDR3 DNA reads TGTGCCAGCAGCCAAGATACTTTTCGGACAGGGCACCAAGAGACCCAGTACTTC.

The chain combines TRBV9 with TRBJ2-5; D is unclear. The CDR3 runs 13 residues. V lost 4 bases, J lost 2 bases, and 9 bases lay in between. CDR1 is SGDLS, CDR2 YYNGEE, per germline. CDR3 amino acids: CASSRTRQETQYF. In DNA, the CDR3 is TGTGCCAGCAGCCGGACCCGTCAAGAGACCCAGTACTTC. The variable domain in full, completed from reference TRBV9 and TRBJ2-5, reads DSGVTQTPKHLITATGQRVTLRCSPRSGDLSVYWYQQSLDQGLQFLIQYYNGEERAKGNILERFSAQQFPDLHSELNLSSLELGDSALYFCASSRTRQETQYFGPGTRLLVL.

This sequence joins TRBV5-4 and TRBJ2-7; 12 nucleotides agree with TRBD1. The trim removed 4 bases at V and 7 bases at J, leaving 6 bases unmatched. The germline gives CDR1 SGHNT, CDR2 YYREEE (reference sequence). The CDR3 totals 14 residues. CDR3 loop: CASSLGTGGDEQYV. The CDR3 DNA reads TGTGCCAGCAGCCTCGGGACAGGGGGCGATGAGCAGTACGTC.

Written as DNA, the CDR3 is TGTGCCAGCAGTTCCATGGGACGGATCTATGGCTACACCTTC. Residues: CASSSMGRIYGYTF. The genes are TRBV27 and TRBJ1-2, with D possibly being TRBD1 (5 bases). CDR1 is MNHEY, CDR2 SMNVEV, per germline (reference sequence). V gave up 4 bases and J gave up 4 bases, with 13 bases separating them. The CDR3 is made up of 14 amino acids.

The V gene is TRBV5-6, the J gene TRBJ1-6; D gene ambiguous. Germline values: CDR1 SGHDT, CDR2 YYEEEE. V was clipped by 4 bases and J by 6 bases, with 20 bases between them. The CDR3 is 17 residues long. CDR3 sequence reads: CASSPRFGGPRNSPLHF. The DNA of the CDR3 is TGTGCCAGCAGCCCCCGATTCGGCGGGCCTCGTAATTCACCCCTCCACTTT.

V usage is TRBV6-2 or TRBV6-3 and J usage is TRBJ1-1; 7 nucleotides line up with TRBD1. The CDR3 is 16 amino acids. V was clipped by 5 bases and J by 4 bases; unmatched bases: 13. Germline V gene lookup returns CDR1 MNHEY and CDR2 SVGEGT. CDR3 nucleotides: TGTGCCAGCAGTCCACAGGGGAGGGGCTCGCGCACTGAAGCTTTCTTT. Its translation: CASSPQGRGSRTEAFF.

The gene calls are TRBV12-3 or TRBV12-4 and TRBJ2-7, with 7 bases lining up with TRBD1. V was pared by 3 bases and J by 6 bases, with 2 bases of the junction left unmatched. The CDR3 is made up of 12 amino acids. This CDR3 is CASSLGQTEQYF. CDR3 DNA: TGTGCCAGCAGTTTGGGACAGACCGAGCAGTACTTC.

The chain has TRBV6-5 and TRBJ1-1; 7 bases match TRBD1. This CDR3 contains 13 residues. The V gene's germline CDR1 is MNHEY and CDR2 SVGAGI. V gave up 2 bases and J gave up 6 bases; unmatched junction bases: 3. CDR3 sequence (DNA): TGTGCCAGCAGTTACGATGGGACAGCTGAAGCTTTCTTT. It yields the protein CASSYDGTAEAFF.

The rearrangement joins TRBV5-4 to TRBJ2-7, with 8 bases fitting TRBD1. CDR1 is SGHNT, CDR2 YYREEE, per germline (reference sequence). J gave up 4 bases and V 2 bases, and 8 bases lay outside the gene matches. CDR3 length: 15 residues. CDR3: CASSFVGQGPYEQYF. DNA of the CDR3: TGTGCCAGCAGCTTTGTAGGACAGGGTCCGTACGAGCAGTACTTC.

This clone was seen once. The V and J genes are TRBV15 and TRBJ1-2, with 8 bases fitting TRBD1. Unmatched junction bases numbered 4, after V lost 1 base and J lost 6 bases. The germline CDR1 and CDR2 sequences are LNHNV and YYDKDF (reference sequence). This CDR3 contains 14 residues. The CDR3 here is CATSRGTGNHGYTF. The DNA of the CDR3 is TGTGCCACCAGCAGAGGGACAGGGAACCATGGCTACACCTTC.

The chain has TRBV5-4 and TRBJ1-1; D uncertain. CDR1 and CDR2 from the germline V gene are SGHNT and YYREEE (reference sequence). The germline V and J ends were trimmed by 0 bases and 7 bases, with 13 bases remaining between them. The CDR3 spans 14 residues. The CDR3 bases are TGTGCCAGCAGCTTGGAGGCCGTGGGCGGTGAAGCTTTCTTT. Translated: CASSLEAVGGEAFF.

Note on this clone: The junction differs from germline at one of its ends, possibly a read error. This rearrangement joins TRBV7-6 to TRBJ1-2, with no clear D. CDR1 and CDR2 (germline): SGHVS, FNYEAQ. CDR3 size: 14 residues. The CDR3 reads CASSLDASNYGYTF. CDR3 nucleotide sequence: TGTGCCAGCAGCTTAGACGCCTCTAATTATGGCTACACCTTC.

The rearrangement links TRBV5-5 to TRBJ1-4; D gene uncertain. The CDR3 runs 14 residues. V gave up 1 base and J gave up 8 bases, with 12 bases separating them. The germline V gene has CDR1 SGHKS and CDR2 YYEKEE (reference sequence). In DNA form, the CDR3 reads TGTGCCAGCAGCTTGACGGGCTTACGGGAAAAACTGTTTTTT. Encoded protein: CASSLTGLREKLFF.

This clone has just one count. The chain uses TRBV6-2 or TRBV6-3 and TRBJ1-5; D is perhaps TRBD1 (6 bases). V was shortened by 0 bases and J by 3 bases, with 6 bases between the two germline ends. The V gene's germline CDR1 is MNHEY and CDR2 SVGEGT. The CDR3 has 14 amino acids. The CDR3 sequence: CASSYSGHNQPQHF. CDR3 bases: TGTGCCAGCAGTTACTCGGGACACAATCAGCCCCAGCATTTT.

The chain links TRBV6-5 to TRBJ2-1; D may be TRBD2 (6 bases). This CDR3 comprises 12 residues. V lost 6 bases to trimming and J lost 9 bases, with 12 bases between them. Germline V gene sequence: CDR1 MNHEY, CDR2 SVGAGI. The CDR3 loop is CASSGKTSEQFF. CDR3 DNA sequence: TGTGCCAGCAGCGGAAAGACTAGTGAGCAGTTCTTC.

This clone appeared a few times. This chain joins TRBV6-2 or TRBV6-3 and TRBJ2-7, with D perhaps assigned TRBD1 or TRBD2 (6 bases each). CDR1 MNHEY and CDR2 SVGEGT come from the germline V gene. The length of the CDR3 is 16 residues. V lost 6 bases, J lost 2 bases, and 20 bases lay in between. CDR3: CASSPQGSGATYEQYF. CDR3 nucleotide sequence: TGTGCCAGCAGCCCCCAAGGGTCGGGGGCCACCTACGAGCAGTACTTC.

The J gene is TRBJ2-3, the V gene TRBV7-3; 7 bases align to TRBD2. Germline values: CDR1 SGHTA, CDR2 FQGTGA. CDR3 size: 13 residues. The junction had 7 bases not matched to a gene; V was cut back by 8 bases and J by 5 bases. DNA of the CDR3: TGTGCCAGCGCCACCCGCGGGAGAGATACGCAGTATTTT. Protein product: CASATRGRDTQYF.

Details on this clone: The junction departs from the called germline gene at one end, perhaps through a read error. The chain carries TRBV7-7 and TRBJ2-1, with 8 bases matching TRBD2. Germline values: CDR1 SSHAT, CDR2 FNYEAQ (reference sequence). The CDR3 is 15 amino acids. The CDR3 coding sequence is TGTGCTAGCAGCTTAGGGCTAGCGGGCTACAATGAGCAGTTCTTC. This codes for CASSLGLAGYNEQFF.

The chain links TRBV10-3 to TRBJ1-1; D may be TRBD1 (5 bases). Trimming cost V 6 bases and J 2 bases, with 13 bases left between them. Germline V gene sequence: CDR1 ENHRY, CDR2 SYGVKD. The CDR3 has 14 residues. CDR3 bases: TGTGCCATCAGAGGGGATACAGATAACACTGAAGCTTTCTTT. The encoded protein is CAIRGDTDNTEAFF.

This chain joins TRBV15 and TRBJ1-1; D not resolved. The V gene's germline CDR1 is LNHNV and CDR2 YYDKDF (reference sequence). V was pared by 0 bases and J by 0 bases, with 2 bases between. The CDR3 runs to 13 residues. The CDR3, as DNA: TGTGCCACCAGCAGAGACTTGAACACTGAAGCTTTCTTT. It is translated as CATSRDLNTEAFF.

As DNA, the CDR3 is TGTGCCAGTAGTAATGCGGGACTAGCGGGGGACCCCTACGAGCAGTACTTC. This codes for CASSNAGLAGDPYEQYF. The chain is built from TRBV19 and TRBJ2-7; TRBD2 matches 14 bases. Germline V gives CDR1 LNHDA, CDR2 SQIVND (reference sequence). After removal of 4 bases from V and 2 bases from J, the junction contained 7 bases not matched to a gene. The CDR3 is 17 amino acids.

V gene TRBV7-2 combines with J gene TRBJ1-5; no clear D gene. There are 13 residues in the CDR3. V lost 1 base and J lost 9, with 10 bases in between. CDR1 and CDR2 (germline): SGHTA, FQGNSA. The CDR3 DNA sequence: TGTGCCAGCAGCTTAGGTTCGGGTTGGCCCCAGCATTTT. Its translation is CASSLGSGWPQHF.

V usage is TRBV7-2 and J usage is TRBJ2-5; 11 bases align to TRBD2. The CDR3 has 15 residues. J was trimmed by 5 bases and V by 5 bases; bases with no gene match: 7. Germline CDR1 SGHTA, CDR2 FQGNSA. CDR3 bases: TGTGCCAGCAGCCCGCGTAGCGGGAGGGCGGAGACCCAGTACTTC. Protein sequence: CASSPRSGRAETQYF.

V and J are TRBV5-1 and TRBJ2-5; D is unresolved. V lost 3 bases to trimming and J lost 5 bases, with 14 bases between them. There are 14 residues in the CDR3. Per germline, CDR1 SGHRS and CDR2 YFSETQ. This chain's CDR3 is CASSSRWVRETQYF. DNA of the CDR3: TGCGCCAGCAGCTCACGCTGGGTTCGGGAGACCCAGTACTTC. The whole variable domain, filled in from reference TRBV5-1 and TRBJ2-5, reads KAGVTQTPRYLIKTRGQQVTLSCSPISGHRSVSWYQQTPGQGLQFLFEYFSETQRNKGNFPGRFSGRQFSNSRSEMNVSTLELGDSALYLCASSSRWVRETQYFGPGTRLLVL.

This clone was recorded only once. This chain links TRBV7-3 with TRBJ2-3, with 7 bases matching TRBD2. Germline-derived CDR1 and CDR2 are SGHTA and FQGTGA. V was pared by 1 base and J by 2 bases, with 6 bases of the junction left unmatched. This CDR3 comprises 16 residues. The CDR3 DNA reads TGTGCCAGCAGCTTAAGAGGAGCGGGGTTCACAGATACGCAGTATTTT. Its translation is CASSLRGAGFTDTQYF.

V is TRBV5-6 and J is TRBJ2-5; possibly TRBD1 for D (6 bases). Trimming shortened V by 6 bases and J by 4 bases, and 16 bases separated the two germline ends. CDR3 length equals 14 residues. Germline V gives CDR1 SGHDT, CDR2 YYEEEE. The CDR3 protein is CASKGSGRGETQYF. The CDR3 DNA reads TGTGCCAGCAAAGGCTCGGGCAGGGGAGAGACCCAGTACTTC.